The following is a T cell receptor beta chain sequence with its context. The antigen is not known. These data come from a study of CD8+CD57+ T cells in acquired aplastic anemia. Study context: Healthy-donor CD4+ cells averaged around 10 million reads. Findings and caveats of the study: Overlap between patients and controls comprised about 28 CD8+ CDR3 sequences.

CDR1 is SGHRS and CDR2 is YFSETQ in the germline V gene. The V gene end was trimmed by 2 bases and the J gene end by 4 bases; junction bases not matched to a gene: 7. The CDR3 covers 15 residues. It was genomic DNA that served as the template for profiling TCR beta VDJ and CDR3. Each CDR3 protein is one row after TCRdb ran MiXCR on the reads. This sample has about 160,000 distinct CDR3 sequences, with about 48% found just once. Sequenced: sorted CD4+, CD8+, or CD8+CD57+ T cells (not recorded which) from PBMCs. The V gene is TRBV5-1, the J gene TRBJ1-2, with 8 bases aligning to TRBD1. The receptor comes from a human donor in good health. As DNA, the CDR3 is TGCGCCAGCAGCTTCACAGGGGGTGGTGCCTATGGCTACACCTTC. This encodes CASSFTGGGAYGYTF.